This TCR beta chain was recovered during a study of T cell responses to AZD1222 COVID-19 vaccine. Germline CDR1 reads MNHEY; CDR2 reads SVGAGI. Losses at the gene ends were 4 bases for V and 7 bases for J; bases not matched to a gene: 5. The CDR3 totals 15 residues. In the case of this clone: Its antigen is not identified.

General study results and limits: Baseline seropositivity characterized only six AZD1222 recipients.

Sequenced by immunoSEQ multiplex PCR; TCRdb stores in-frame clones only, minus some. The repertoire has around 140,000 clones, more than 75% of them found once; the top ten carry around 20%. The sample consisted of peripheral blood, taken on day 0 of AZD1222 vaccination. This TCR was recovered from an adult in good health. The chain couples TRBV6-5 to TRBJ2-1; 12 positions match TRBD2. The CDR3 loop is CASSSLTSGGNEQFF. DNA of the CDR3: TGTGCCAGCAGTTCTTTGACTAGCGGGGGTAATGAGCAGTTCTTC.